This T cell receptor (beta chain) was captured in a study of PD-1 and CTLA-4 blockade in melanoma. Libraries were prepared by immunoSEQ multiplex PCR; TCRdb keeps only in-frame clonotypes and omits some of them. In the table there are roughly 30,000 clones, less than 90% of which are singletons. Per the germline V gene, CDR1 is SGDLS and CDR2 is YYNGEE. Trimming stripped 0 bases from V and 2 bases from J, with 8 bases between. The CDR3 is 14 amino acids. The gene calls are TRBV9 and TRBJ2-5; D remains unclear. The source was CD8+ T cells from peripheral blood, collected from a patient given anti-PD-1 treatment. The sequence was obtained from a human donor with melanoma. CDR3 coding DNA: TGTGCCAGCAGCGTAGTGTCACTTCAAGAGACCCAGTACTTC. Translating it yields CASSVVSLQETQYF.